This T cell receptor beta chain is drawn from a study of response to subunit inactivated influenza vaccine. The ends were cut back, 8 bases at V and 0 bases at J, with 9 bases in the middle. The CDR3 contains 12 residues. Per the germline V gene, CDR1 is SQVTM and CDR2 is ANQGSEA. TCRdb re-called the RT-PCR reads with MiXCR, one entry per CDR3 protein. The sample carries 450,000 to 600,000 distinct CDR3 sequences, less than 7.5% recorded once. General study results and limits: Each seasonal flu vaccination may recruit only limited new T cells, authors suggested.

Comments on this clonotype: Its antigen is undetermined.

Source: PBMCs from blood, taken 23 to 25 months after vaccination. The sequence came from a man aged 50 to 75 who received an inactivated influenza vaccine. The genes are TRBV29-1 and TRBJ2-3; D gene ambiguous. The CDR3 sequence is CSHATSTDTQYF. In DNA form, the CDR3 reads TGCAGCCATGCGACTAGCACAGATACGCAGTATTTT.